These 32 T cell receptor beta chains were sequenced from one sample in a study of human T cells and chemical hapten exposure. One entry per CDR3 protein results from TCRdb running MiXCR on the RACE reads. Counted here are under 130,000 distinct CDR3 sequences, more than 9.5% occurring once; the ten biggest clones make up around 3.6%. Time point specified: patch test 1, 2 weeks after DPC sensitization. Treatment specified: therapeutic diphenylcyclopropenone sensitization with weekly scalp DPC. Sequencing used whole blood, obtained in connection with sensitization to the hapten diphenylcyclopropenone (DPC). These receptors were obtained from a middle-aged woman with alopecia areata. Some clones in this sample may be carry-over from other donors' samples.

As regards this clonotype: It may be a read error: a sequence one base away is much more abundant. This chain links TRBV5-4 with TRBJ2-5; the D gene is possibly TRBD2 (6 bases). The CDR3 spans 14 residues. CDR1 SGHNT and CDR2 YYREEE come from the germline V gene (reference sequence). The germline V and J ends were trimmed by 2 bases and 0 bases, with 8 bases remaining between them. CDR3 protein: CASSFPGDQETQYF. The CDR3, as DNA: TGTGCCAGCAGCTTTCCGGGAGACCAAGAGACCCAGTACTTC. The full variable domain, in which reference TRBV5-4 and TRBJ2-5 provide the parts outside the CDR3, is ETGVTQSPTHLIKTRGQQVTLRCSSQSGHNTVSWYQQALGQGPQFIFQYYREEENGRGNFPPRFSGLQFPNYSSELNVNALELDDSALYLCASSFPGDQETQYFGPGTRLLVL.

This clonotype was counted many times. V gene TRBV18 combines with J gene TRBJ1-1; tentatively, D is TRBD1 (5 bases). The germline V and J ends were trimmed by 4 bases and 1 base, with 13 bases remaining between them. Germline loops: CDR1 KGHSH, CDR2 LQKENI. CDR3 size: 15 residues. The CDR3 DNA follows: TGTGCCAGCTCACGGAAAAATACAGGGAACACTGAAGCTTTCTTT. Its translation: CASSRKNTGNTEAFF.

This sequence joins TRBV10-2 and TRBJ1-4; 7 bases are a match to TRBD1. With 0 bases clipped from V and 7 bases from J, the junction kept 11 bases outside the gene matches. Germline V gene sequence: CDR1 WSHSY, CDR2 SAAADI. The CDR3 is 17 residues long. The CDR3 DNA reads TGCGCCAGCAGTGAGTCCTCAGGGGGAGGGCCCCGTGAAAAACTGTTTTTT. It encodes CASSESSGGGPREKLFF.

This clonotype occurred a few times. The rearrangement links TRBV4-3 to TRBJ2-1, with 10 positions matching TRBD2. Losses at the gene ends were 4 bases for V and 9 bases for J; bases not matched to a gene: 12. Germline-derived CDR1 and CDR2 are LGHNA and YSLEER. The CDR3 contains 16 residues. The CDR3 DNA is TGCGCCAGCAGCCGCGCCGGAGCGGGAGGGGGTGGTGAGCAGTTCTTC. Encoded protein: CASSRAGAGGGGEQFF.

This clonotype was observed at least ten times. The CDR3 protein is CSARTSGASQETQYF. DNA for the CDR3: TGCAGTGCCAGGACTAGCGGGGCCTCCCAAGAGACCCAGTACTTC. The V gene is TRBV20-1, the J gene TRBJ2-5; TRBD2 matches 12 bases. The CDR3 has 15 amino acids. V trimming: 6 bases; J trimming: 1 base; junction bases outside the gene matches: 6. The germline gives CDR1 DFQATT, CDR2 SNEGSKA (reference sequence).

This clonotype was seen a handful of times. This chain connects TRBV21-1 to TRBJ1-5; the table assigns TRBD1, which was not confirmed against the DNA. TRBV21-1 is flagged as a pseudogene. The CDR3 is 17 residues long. The CDR3 spells CASSKKRGQDLNQPQHF. The CDR3 DNA is TGTGCCAGCAGCAAAAAGAGGGGACAGGACCTGAATCAGCCCCAGCATTTT.

This clonotype appeared many times. The chain employs TRBV7-9 and TRBJ1-2; the D gene is possibly TRBD1 (6 bases). Germline V gene lookup returns CDR1 SEHNR and CDR2 FQNEAQ (reference sequence). The CDR3 loop spans 14 amino acids. Trimming removed 5 bases from V and 4 bases from J, with 14 bases in between. The CDR3 sequence: CASSPSRGGYGYTF. For the CDR3, the DNA is TGTGCCAGCAGCCCGTCCAGGGGTGGCTATGGCTACACCTTC.

The CDR3 DNA sequence: TGCGCCAGCAGCCGGACAGTTGACTACGAGCAGTACTTC. Residues: CASSRTVDYEQYF. V and J are TRBV4-3 and TRBJ2-7; TRBD1 might be the D (6 bases). The CDR3 has 13 amino acids. Per germline, CDR1 LGHNA and CDR2 YSLEER. Trimming cost V 4 bases and J 3 bases, with 10 bases left between them.

A few counts support this clonotype. V usage is TRBV7-2 and J usage is TRBJ1-2; 8 bases align to TRBD1. The CDR3 covers 17 residues. CDR1 is SGHTA and CDR2 is FQGNSA in the germline V gene. Trimming removed 2 bases from V and 2 bases from J; junction bases left unmatched: 10. The CDR3 DNA reads as TGTGCCAGCAGCTTATCCGCCCTCAGGGGGCGAAACTATGGCTACACCTTC. It specifies CASSLSALRGRNYGYTF.

This clonotype was observed at least ten times. The chain carries TRBV18 and TRBJ1-6, with D possibly being TRBD1 (5 bases). Trimming took off 9 bases at V and 9 bases at J, with 21 bases between the two ends. CDR3 length equals 15 residues. Germline CDR1 and CDR2: KGHSH and LQKENI. The CDR3, as DNA: TGTGCCAGTTCGACCCAGGGCCCCCTCCTTTCACCCCTCCACTTT. Encoded protein: CASSTQGPLLSPLHF.

This clonotype has ten or more counts. The rearrangement links TRBV7-2 to TRBJ1-1; 8 bases align to TRBD1. The trim removed 5 bases at V and 6 bases at J, leaving 11 bases unmatched. Germline CDR1 reads SGHTA; CDR2 reads FQGNSA. This CDR3 has 15 amino acids. The CDR3 is CASSPTGTGFAEAFF. The DNA for the CDR3 is TGTGCCAGCAGCCCTACCGGGACAGGTTTCGCTGAAGCTTTCTTT. The whole variable domain, filled in from reference TRBV7-2 and TRBJ1-1, reads GAGVSQSPSNKVTEKGKDVELRCDPISGHTALYWYRQSLGQGLEFLIYFQGNSAPDKSGLPSDRFSAERTGGSVSTLTIQRTQQEDSAVYLCASSPTGTGFAEAFFGQGTRLTVV.

This clonotype was detected ten times or more. The junction does not match germline at one end; this may be a read error. The V and J genes are TRBV3-1 and TRBJ2-7; 8 positions agree with TRBD2. The germline V gene encodes CDR1 LGHDT and CDR2 YNNKEL (reference sequence). This CDR3 is built from 16 residues. The DNA for the CDR3 is TGTGCCAGCAACCGGGGGGGGCGAACCGCCTCCCACGAGCAGTACTTC. Its translation: CASNRGGRTASHEQYF.

This clonotype was observed a handful of times. The genes are TRBV11-2 and TRBJ1-1; weak D call: TRBD1 (6 bases). The CDR3 contains 16 residues. The germline gives CDR1 SGHAT, CDR2 FQNNGV. Trimming left V 5 bases short and J 0 bases short, with 16 bases between. In nucleotides, the CDR3 is TGTGCCAGCAGCCGGACGTTGGACAGAATGAACACTGAAGCTTTCTTT. Its translation is CASSRTLDRMNTEAFF.

The chain carries TRBV7-9 and TRBJ1-1; the D is unclear. Per germline, CDR1 SEHNR and CDR2 FQNEAQ (reference sequence). CDR3 length equals 11 residues. Between the trimmed V and J ends, which lost 7 bases and 9 bases, there was a span of 12 bases. The CDR3 DNA reads as TGTGCCAGCACAGAGACGCAAAAAGCTTTCTTT. It encodes CASTETQKAFF.

The chain has TRBV10-1 and TRBJ2-5; D might be TRBD2 (5 bases). CDR1 is WNHNN and CDR2 is SYGVQD in the germline V gene (reference sequence). V lost 4 bases and J 7 bases, leaving 13 bases between the germline ends. The CDR3 runs to 13 residues. The chain's CDR3 is CASSGSGRGTQYF. CDR3 bases: TGCGCCAGCAGTGGGAGCGGACGGGGGACCCAGTACTTC.

This clonotype was observed at least ten times. The J gene is TRBJ2-7, the V gene TRBV4-3; D is perhaps TRBD1 (5 bases). The V end was cut by 0 bases, the J end by 9 bases, with 12 bases between. The CDR3 is 13 residues long. Germline V gene lookup returns CDR1 LGHNA and CDR2 YSLEER. The CDR3 DNA reads as TGCGCCAGCAGCCAAGATCTGGGGCCTGGGCAGTACTTC. Translation: CASSQDLGPGQYF.

This clonotype showed up many times. The V and J genes are TRBV20-1 and TRBJ1-2; perhaps TRBD1 as D (5 bases). Germline-derived CDR1 and CDR2 are DFQATT and SNEGSKA (reference sequence). V shed 5 bases and J shed 6 bases, with 13 bases lying between them. The CDR3 spans 12 residues. CDR3: CSASYRSNGYTF. The CDR3 DNA is TGCAGTGCTTCCTACAGGTCAAATGGCTACACCTTC.

The chain employs TRBV20-1 and TRBJ2-7; either TRBD1 or TRBD2 may fit D (5 bases each). CDR3 length equals 14 residues. Germline CDR1 is DFQATT and CDR2 is SNEGSKA (reference sequence). With 3 bases removed from V and 0 bases from J, the gap between germline ends came to 12 bases. CDR3 nucleotides: TGCAGTGCTAGTACTGGGGACCTCTCCTACGAGCAGTACTTC. It translates to CSASTGDLSYEQYF.

The genes are TRBV12-5 and TRBJ1-5; D gene uncertain. The CDR3 runs 19 residues. Trimming left V 1 base short and J 0 bases short, with 19 bases between. Germline assignment: CDR1 LGHNT and CDR2 FRNRAP. The CDR3 bases are TGTGCTAGTGGTTTGGCCGAGGTGGAAATGGCTAATAGCAATCAGCCCCAGCATTTT. Its protein is CASGLAEVEMANSNQPQHF.

This clonotype was seen more than once but under ten times. The rearrangement uses TRBV24-1 and TRBJ1-2; possible D gene TRBD1, 6 bases. The CDR3 contains 16 residues. Germline V CDR1 and CDR2: KGHDR, SFDVKD. With 4 bases removed from V and 4 bases from J, the gap between germline ends came to 18 bases. In nucleotides, the CDR3 is TGTGCCACCAGTGACCATGACAGGACGGAAGGCTATGGCTACACCTTC. Protein sequence: CATSDHDRTEGYGYTF.

The table lists this clonotype with a few counts. The chain has TRBV7-9 and TRBJ1-5; D is uncertain. The germline V gene encodes CDR1 SEHNR and CDR2 FQNEAQ (reference sequence). V was cut by 7 bases and J by 2 bases, with 21 bases left in between. This CDR3 has 17 residues. The CDR3 region is CASTRAPEIVRNQPQHF. CDR3 in DNA: TGTGCCAGCACCCGAGCACCGGAAATCGTTCGCAATCAGCCCCAGCATTTT.

The rearrangement joins TRBV30 to TRBJ2-1, with a tentative D call TRBD2 (7 bases). Germline V CDR1 and CDR2: GTSNPN, SVGIG (reference sequence). The CDR3 runs to 14 residues. Trimming pared 8 bases from V and 6 bases from J, leaving 20 bases between. The CDR3 coding sequence is TGTGCCCAGAACGGGGGGCCTCAACCCAATGAGCAGTTCTTC. Amino acid sequence: CAQNGGPQPNEQFF.

In regard to this clonotype: A read error is likely, as this CDR3 ends without the conserved phenylalanine or tryptophan. The V call is TRBV7-2, the J call TRBJ1-1, with D tentatively TRBD1 (6 bases). CDR3 length equals 19 residues. Germline-derived CDR1 and CDR2 are SGHTA and FQGNSA. The V gene lost 5 bases and the J gene lost 2 bases, with 27 bases spanning the gap. The CDR3 DNA follows: TGTGCCAGCAGCCCCCCCCGGGGGCAGAGAAGGGGGAAAAACACTGAAGCTTTCTAT. Protein product: CASSPPRGQRRGKNTEAFY.

This clonotype was picked up a small number of times. The gene calls are TRBV4-3 and TRBJ2-3; D gene unclear. The CDR3 is made up of 14 amino acids. The germline V gene has CDR1 LGHNA and CDR2 YSLEER. The V gene lost 3 bases and the J gene lost 1 base, with 8 bases spanning the gap. The CDR3 sequence is CASSQYSGTDTQYF. In nucleotides, the CDR3 is TGCGCCAGCAGCCAGTACAGCGGCACAGATACGCAGTATTTT.

This clonotype was observed at least ten times. The chain employs TRBV7-9 and TRBJ2-5, with 13 bases matching TRBD2. Germline CDR1 is SEHNR and CDR2 is FQNEAQ (reference sequence). This CDR3 region has 14 residues. Trimming at V came to 10 bases and at J to 0 bases, leaving 2 bases not matched to a gene. The CDR3 region is CAILAGGHQETQYF. CDR3 sequence (DNA): TGTGCCATACTAGCGGGAGGGCACCAAGAGACCCAGTACTTC. The whole variable domain, filled in from reference TRBV7-9 and TRBJ2-5, reads DTGVSQNPRHKITKRGQNVTFRCDPISEHNRLYWYRQTLGQGPEFLTYFQNEAQLEKSRLLSDRFSAERPKGSFSTLEIQRTEQGDSAMYLCAILAGGHQETQYFGPGTRLLVL.

This sequence joins TRBV4-2 and TRBJ2-3; D unclear. V gave up 0 bases and J gave up 4 bases, with 5 bases separating them. The CDR3 contains 13 residues. Germline-derived CDR1 and CDR2 are LGHNA and YNFKEQ. CDR3 region: CASSQELSDTQYF. Here the CDR3 DNA reads TGTGCCAGCAGCCAAGAATTGTCAGATACGCAGTATTTT.

This clonotype was recorded at least ten times. The chain links TRBV28 to TRBJ1-2; 7 bases map to TRBD1. Germline V gene lookup returns CDR1 MDHEN and CDR2 SYDVKM. Trimming took 4 bases from V and 8 from J; bases not matched to a gene: 4. The CDR3 covers 12 residues. CDR3 coding DNA: TGTGCCAGCAGTTCAGGACAGGAGGGCTACACCTTC. It is translated as CASSSGQEGYTF.

This clonotype was observed a handful of times. The chain has TRBV14 and TRBJ2-7; 9 nucleotides match TRBD1. CDR1 and CDR2 (germline): SGHDN, FVKESK. Unmatched junction bases numbered 7, after V lost 1 base and J lost 6 bases. The CDR3 contains 15 residues. DNA of the CDR3: TGTGCCAGCAGCCAAGCCGGCACAGGGGGCGCCGAGCAGTACTTC. As protein: CASSQAGTGGAEQYF.

This clonotype showed up many times. V is TRBV3-1 and J is TRBJ2-1, with 9 bases matching TRBD1. V lost 4 bases to trimming and J lost 1 base; unmatched junction nucleotides: 11. Germline lookup yields CDR1 LGHDT and CDR2 YNNKEL (reference sequence). The CDR3 is 18 residues long. In DNA, the CDR3 is TGTGCCAGCAGCCCCACCGGGACAGGGATGGGTTCCTACAATGAGCAGTTCTTC. Translation: CASSPTGTGMGSYNEQFF.

This clonotype has a handful of counts. V usage is TRBV6-5 and J usage is TRBJ1-1; 8 nucleotides agree with TRBD1. The CDR3 is made up of 15 amino acids. V shed 5 bases, J shed 1 base, and the junction held 6 bases outside the gene matches. In germline, CDR1 is MNHEY, CDR2 SVGAGI. The CDR3 nucleotides are TGTGCCAGCAGTCCCACCGGGACAGGGAACACTGAAGCTTTCTTT. This codes for CASSPTGTGNTEAFF.

In the case of this clonotype: The germline gene is not matched at one end of the junction; a read error may be the cause. CDR3 coding DNA: TGTGCCAGCAGTTCTGGACAGGGCAAGCTTCCCGCGTTC. Translation gives CASSSGQGKLPAF. The chain carries TRBV6-6 and TRBJ2-7, with 8 bases matching TRBD1. CDR1 and CDR2 from the germline V gene are MNHNY and SVGAGI (reference sequence). The CDR3 length is 13 residues.

CDR3 bases: TGCAGCGTTGTGGGTGGTCACACTGAAGCTTTCTTT. Encoded protein: CSVVGGHTEAFF. The chain has TRBV29-1 and TRBJ1-1, with D uncertain. The CDR3 contains 12 residues. The ends were cut back, 4 bases at V and 3 bases at J, with 9 bases in the middle. Per germline, CDR1 SQVTM and CDR2 ANQGSEA.